Below, 27 T cell receptor beta chains from the same sample are listed, as sequenced in a study of control samples from healthy donors and cancer patients. This table comes from immunoSEQ multiplex PCR, and its TCRdb copy is limited to in-frame clones, with some not included. The sample carries tens of thousands of clones, around 96% recorded once. Sequenced material: blood. The receptors stem from a woman younger than 30 in good health.

V is TRBV28 and J is TRBJ2-3; 8 bases match TRBD2. The V and J ends lost 7 bases and 8 bases, in that order; junction bases with no gene match: 14. Per germline, CDR1 MDHEN and CDR2 SYDVKM. This CDR3 spans 15 amino acids. The chain's CDR3 is CASTLGGLVSGTQYF. The CDR3 coding sequence is TGTGCCAGCACCCTGGGGGGACTAGTTTCAGGTACGCAGTATTTT.

The genes are TRBV6-5 and TRBJ2-1, with 9 bases fitting TRBD2. The CDR3 has 16 amino acids. Germline lookup yields CDR1 MNHEY and CDR2 SVGAGI. V was pared by 2 bases and J by 2 bases, with 4 bases of the junction left unmatched. This chain's CDR3 is CASSYGGGEAYNEQFF. The CDR3 coding sequence is TGTGCCAGCAGTTACGGCGGGGGGGAGGCCTACAATGAGCAGTTCTTC.

V gene TRBV30 combines with J gene TRBJ2-3; 11 bases fit TRBD2. The junction had 6 bases not matched to a gene; V was cut back by 7 bases and J by 6 bases. Germline V lookup: CDR1 GTSNPN, CDR2 SVGIG (reference sequence). The CDR3 covers 13 residues. Here the CDR3 reads CAYPGTSGDTQYF. The CDR3 region has the DNA TGTGCCTACCCCGGGACTAGCGGTGATACGCAGTATTTT.

This clone was detected once. V usage is TRBV19 and J usage is TRBJ1-2, with a possible D match to TRBD1 (6 bases). Germline CDR1 and CDR2: LNHDA and SQIVND (reference sequence). V was shortened by 6 bases and J by 7 bases, with 21 bases between the two germline ends. The CDR3 covers 15 residues. DNA of the CDR3: TGTGCCAGTAGCGCAGGGGAGGGTTATTCCGGTGGCTACACCTTC. Protein sequence: CASSAGEGYSGGYTF. Full variable domain (remainder filled in from reference TRBV19 and TRBJ1-2): DGGITQSPKYLFRKEGQNVTLSCEQNLNHDAMYWYRQDPGQGLRLIYYSQIVNDFQKGDIAEGYSVSREKKESFPLTVTSAQKNPTAFYLCASSAGEGYSGGYTFGSGTRLTVV.

The chain links TRBV2 to TRBJ2-3; D might be TRBD2 (6 bases). This CDR3 comprises 17 residues. The V end lost 1 base, the J end lost 1 base, and 15 bases lay between the germline ends. Germline values: CDR1 SNHLY, CDR2 FYNNEI. The CDR3 loop is CASSEGAGGRRTDTQYF. The CDR3, as DNA: TGTGCCAGCAGTGAAGGGGCCGGGGGACGTCGCACAGATACGCAGTATTTT.

The chain combines TRBV6-6 with TRBJ2-7, with unresolved D. The CDR3 totals 14 residues. Trimming pared 4 bases from V and 0 bases from J, leaving 10 bases between. CDR1 is MNHNY, CDR2 SVGAGI, per germline (reference sequence). The CDR3 protein is CASSSATNSYEQYF. DNA of the CDR3: TGTGCCAGCAGTTCTGCTACAAACTCCTACGAGCAGTACTTC.

This clone was seen just once. The chain uses TRBV30 and TRBJ1-1; no definite D call. Trimming left V 2 bases short and J 3 bases short, with 4 bases between. This CDR3 has 11 amino acids. Germline values: CDR1 GTSNPN, CDR2 SVGIG (reference sequence). The CDR3 protein is CAWSFDTEAFF. Written as DNA, the CDR3 is TGTGCCTGGAGTTTTGACACTGAAGCTTTCTTT.

This rearrangement joins TRBV29-1 to TRBJ1-1, with D maybe TRBD1 (5 bases). Per the germline V gene, CDR1 is SQVTM and CDR2 is ANQGSEA. This CDR3 spans 12 amino acids. V was shortened by 4 bases and J by 1 base, with 7 bases between the two germline ends. CDR3: CSVGGGNTEAFF. The CDR3 bases are TGCAGCGTTGGGGGGGGGAACACTGAAGCTTTCTTT.

The V call is TRBV19, the J call TRBJ1-5; D unclear. Germline loops: CDR1 LNHDA, CDR2 SQIVND (reference sequence). This CDR3 spans 15 amino acids. Trimming stripped 1 base from V and 2 bases from J, with 9 bases between. The DNA of the CDR3 is TGTGCCAGTAGTATAGGGGTGGAGGGCAATCAGCCCCAGCATTTT. Translation: CASSIGVEGNQPQHF.

J is TRBJ1-1 and V is TRBV11-2; 7 bases line up with TRBD1. CDR1 is SGHAT and CDR2 is FQNNGV in the germline V gene. CDR3 size: 16 residues. Trimming cost V 5 bases and J 1 base; bases outside gene matches: 10. The CDR3 loop reads CASSNRGLSTNTEAFF. Written as DNA, the CDR3 is TGTGCCAGCAGCAACAGGGGACTATCGACGAACACTGAAGCTTTCTTT.

In its sample, this clone was seen once. V is TRBV5-6 and J is TRBJ2-3; 7 bases align to TRBD1. The germline V gene encodes CDR1 SGHDT and CDR2 YYEEEE. Germline trimming cut 2 bases from V and 4 bases from J; bases unmatched to any gene: 4. This CDR3 is 14 amino acids long. The chain's CDR3 is CASSFIRGPDTQYF. DNA for the CDR3: TGTGCCAGCAGCTTTATAAGGGGGCCAGATACGCAGTATTTT.

This clone was seen only once. The chain uses TRBV6-5 and TRBJ2-3; D remains unclear. The CDR3 is 15 residues long. V was clipped by 10 bases and J by 7 bases, with 24 bases between them. The germline gives CDR1 MNHEY, CDR2 SVGAGI. The DNA for the CDR3 is TGTGCCACCCGATTATGGTCAACCGGCCCCCATACGCAGTATTTT. This translates into CATRLWSTGPHTQYF.

The gene calls are TRBV19 and TRBJ1-2, with D unclear. V was shortened by 4 bases and J by 2 bases, with 14 bases between the two germline ends. From germline, CDR1 is LNHDA and CDR2 SQIVND (reference sequence). The CDR3 covers 15 residues. The CDR3 DNA is TGTGCCAGTAGTACCCCCGAACAGCAAAACTATGGCTACACCTTC. It yields the protein CASSTPEQQNYGYTF.

About this clone: Sequence at one end of the junction differs from germline and may be a read error. The chain couples TRBV6-2 or TRBV6-3 to TRBJ1-1; D is undetermined. The CDR3 sequence is 11 residues long. The germline V gene encodes CDR1 MNHEY and CDR2 SVGEGT. DNA for the CDR3: TGTGCCAGCAGTTACTCGTTCTCGTGGGTCTTT. Translated: CASSYSFSWVF.

The rearrangement uses TRBV19 and TRBJ1-6; 9 bases are a match to TRBD1. This CDR3 spans 15 amino acids. Trimming took 4 bases from V and 4 from J; bases not matched to a gene: 2. Per the germline V gene, CDR1 is LNHDA and CDR2 is SQIVND (reference sequence). The CDR3 here is CASSTGQGYNSPLHF. CDR3 sequence (DNA): TGTGCCAGTAGTACGGGACAGGGTTATAATTCACCCCTCCACTTT.

The J gene is TRBJ2-3, the V gene TRBV5-1, with 13 positions matching TRBD2. The CDR3 totals 15 residues. In germline, CDR1 is SGHRS, CDR2 YFSETQ. V was clipped by 3 bases and J by 4 bases; unmatched bases: 2. CDR3 residues: CASSYGLAGADTQYF. For the CDR3, the DNA is TGCGCCAGCAGCTATGGACTAGCGGGGGCAGATACGCAGTATTTT.

The J gene is TRBJ2-7, the V gene TRBV4-3; D perhaps matches TRBD1 (7 bases). The germline gives CDR1 LGHNA, CDR2 YSLEER. The CDR3 extends over 14 amino acids. With 2 bases removed from V and 5 bases from J, the gap between germline ends came to 13 bases. The CDR3 reads CASSQNRGGNEQYF. The DNA for the CDR3 is TGCGCCAGCAGCCAAAACAGGGGAGGAAACGAGCAGTACTTC.

This clone was observed a single time. The chain recombines TRBV10-3 with TRBJ1-6, with TRBD1 as a possible D gene (5 bases). From germline, CDR1 is ENHRY and CDR2 SYGVKD. Trimming removed 4 bases at V and 9 bases at J, with 13 bases between. This CDR3 spans 14 amino acids. CDR3: CAISVQGGSSPLHF. Written as DNA, the CDR3 is TGTGCCATCAGTGTGCAGGGAGGTAGTTCACCCCTCCACTTT.

This chain links TRBV9 with TRBJ1-1; possibly TRBD1 for D (6 bases). Germline V lookup: CDR1 SGDLS, CDR2 YYNGEE. V was shortened by 0 bases and J by 5 bases, with 11 bases between the two germline ends. CDR3 length: 14 amino acids. CDR3 in amino acids: CASSVGGGTTEAFF. The CDR3 DNA reads as TGTGCCAGCAGCGTAGGCGGGGGCACGACTGAAGCTTTCTTT.

This chain joins TRBV5-4 and TRBJ1-2, with D perhaps matching TRBD1 (6 bases). V shed 0 bases and J shed 3 bases, with 12 bases lying between them. The CDR3 consists of 15 residues. Germline V gene lookup returns CDR1 SGHNT and CDR2 YYREEE (reference sequence). The CDR3 DNA reads TGTGCCAGCAGCTTGGCCGGGGGGCGCGACTATGGCTACACCTTC. Its protein is CASSLAGGRDYGYTF.

Only one count was recorded for this clone. The rearrangement links TRBV29-1 to TRBJ1-5, with D possibly matching TRBD1 (5 bases). CDR1 is SQVTM, CDR2 ANQGSEA, per germline. Deletions cut 4 bases from V and 4 bases from J, with 8 bases between. This CDR3 has 12 amino acids. CDR3 DNA: TGCAGCGTTGGGGACCTGAATCAGCCCCAGCATTTT. Residues: CSVGDLNQPQHF.

The chain links TRBV6-4 to TRBJ1-1; no clear D. There are 13 residues in the CDR3. The V gene's germline CDR1 is MRHNA and CDR2 SNTAGT. V was pared by 6 bases and J by 0 bases, with 8 bases between. As DNA, the CDR3 is TGTGCCAGCAGGCTCCCGATGAACACTGAAGCTTTCTTT. Translated: CASRLPMNTEAFF.

V gene TRBV5-4 combines with J gene TRBJ1-2, with D uncertain. Trimming took 0 bases from V and 7 from J, leaving 16 bases between them. The CDR3 consists of 15 residues. Looked up from germline, CDR1 is SGHNT and CDR2 is YYREEE (reference sequence). This chain's CDR3 is CASSLDAEIYGGYTF. The CDR3 nucleotides are TGTGCCAGCAGCTTGGATGCAGAGATTTATGGTGGCTACACCTTC.

This chain joins TRBV7-6 and TRBJ2-5, with TRBD2 matching over 7 bases. J gave up 5 bases and V 6 bases, and 9 bases lay outside the gene matches. The CDR3 runs to 14 residues. Germline loops: CDR1 SGHVS, CDR2 FNYEAQ. The CDR3 is CASSKSGEGETQYF. CDR3 coding DNA: TGTGCCAGCAGTAAAAGCGGGGAGGGGGAGACCCAGTACTTC.

The chain combines TRBV6-6 with TRBJ1-1; TRBD1 aligns across 8 bases. The CDR3 loop spans 17 amino acids. Unmatched junction bases numbered 15, after V lost 6 bases and J lost 3 bases. CDR1 and CDR2 (germline): MNHNY, SVGAGI (reference sequence). The CDR3, as DNA: TGTGCCAGCAGCCGACAGGGGTCGAGCGCGTGGTACACTGAAGCTTTCTTT. Amino acid sequence: CASSRQGSSAWYTEAFF.

V is TRBV29-1 and J is TRBJ1-2; unclear D gene. V was trimmed by 1 base and J by 4 bases, leaving 13 bases between them. Per the germline V gene, CDR1 is SQVTM and CDR2 is ANQGSEA. This CDR3 is built from 14 residues. The DNA of the CDR3 is TGCAGCGTTGAAGTCCTCCAAGGCTTCTATGGCTACACCTTC. Translation: CSVEVLQGFYGYTF.

The chain carries TRBV5-1 and TRBJ2-2; D tentatively reads TRBD1 or TRBD2 (5 bases each). Germline V CDR1 and CDR2: SGHRS, YFSETQ. This CDR3 is built from 13 residues. Trimming stripped 7 bases from V and 5 bases from J, with 12 bases between. The CDR3 is CASSREGTGELFF. DNA for the CDR3: TGCGCCAGCTCCCGAGAGGGGACCGGGGAGCTGTTTTTT.